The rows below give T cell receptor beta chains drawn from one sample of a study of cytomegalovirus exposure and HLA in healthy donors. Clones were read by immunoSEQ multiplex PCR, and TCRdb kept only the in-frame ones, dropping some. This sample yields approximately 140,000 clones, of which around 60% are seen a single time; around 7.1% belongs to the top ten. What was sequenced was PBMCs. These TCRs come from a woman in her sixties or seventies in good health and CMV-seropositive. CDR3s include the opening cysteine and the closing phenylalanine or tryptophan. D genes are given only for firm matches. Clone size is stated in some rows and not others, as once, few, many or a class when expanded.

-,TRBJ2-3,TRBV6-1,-,TGTGCCAGCAGCCCGGGACAAAGCACAGATACGCAGTATTTT,CASSPGQSTDTQYF
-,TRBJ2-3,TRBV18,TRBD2,TGTGCCAGCTCACCGGGGCTAGCGGGGGACACAGATACGCAGTATTTT,CASSPGLAGDTDTQYF
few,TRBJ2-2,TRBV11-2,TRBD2,TGTGCCACTGGACTAGCGGGAGCCACCGGGGAGCTGTTTTTT,CATGLAGATGELFF
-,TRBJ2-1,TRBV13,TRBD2,TGTGCCAGCAGCTTACCTTCCCGACTAGCGGGACTCAATGAGCAGTTCTTC,CASSLPSRLAGLNEQFF
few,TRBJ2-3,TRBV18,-,TGTGCCAGCTCACCTGGGGGGATTAGCACAGATACGCAGTATTTT,CASSPGGISTDTQYF
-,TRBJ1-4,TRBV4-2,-,TGTGCCAGCAGCCAAGTGGGGGCCGATAATGAAAAACTGTTTTTT,CASSQVGADNEKLFF
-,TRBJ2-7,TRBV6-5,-,TGTGCCAGCAGACCCGGAGGACGCTCCTACGAGCAGTACTTC,CASRPGGRSYEQYF
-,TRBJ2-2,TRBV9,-,TGTGCCAGCAGCGTAGGGTCGACTATCTACACCGGGGAGCTGTTTTTT,CASSVGSTIYTGELFF
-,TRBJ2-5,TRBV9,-,TGTGCCAGCAGCGCCGGTTGGGGAGGGGGAGAGACCCAGTACTTC,CASSAGWGGGETQYF
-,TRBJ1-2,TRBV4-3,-,TGCGCCAGTAGCAGGGAGGGCTATGGCTACACCTTC,CASSREGYGYTF
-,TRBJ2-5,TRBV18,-,TGTGCCAGCTCACCAAGGCAACAGGAGACCCAGTACTTC,CASSPRQQETQYF
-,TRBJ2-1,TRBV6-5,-,TGTGCCAGCAGGCGACCGGGAGCAGACGGTGAGCAGTTCTTC,CASRRPGADGEQFF
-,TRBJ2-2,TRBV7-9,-,TGTGCCAGCGCTGTGGGCAGGGTCACCGGGGAGCTGTTTTTT,CASAVGRVTGELFF
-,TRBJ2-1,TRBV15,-,TGTGCCACCAGCAGAGATGGAGGGAGCTCCTACAATGAGCAGTTCTTC,CATSRDGGSSYNEQFF
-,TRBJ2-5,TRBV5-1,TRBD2,TGCGCCAGCAGCCCGGCAGCGGGAGTCCAAGAGACCCAGTACTTC,CASSPAAGVQETQYF
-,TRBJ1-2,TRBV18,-,TGTGCCAGCTCACCAAGCCAGGGGAGGGACTATGGCTACACCTTC,CASSPSQGRDYGYTF
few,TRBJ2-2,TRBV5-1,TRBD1,TGCGCCAGCAGCAAGGGACAGGGAGACACCGGGGAGCTGTTTTTT,CASSKGQGDTGELFF
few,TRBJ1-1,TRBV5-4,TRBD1,TGTGCCAGCAGCAGCGAGGGGGCGGGGACTGAAGCTTTCTTT,CASSSEGAGTEAFF
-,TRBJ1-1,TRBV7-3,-,TGTGCCAGCAGCTTGGAGGCGAACACTGAAGCTTTCTTT,CASSLEANTEAFF
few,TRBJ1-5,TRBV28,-,TGTGCCAGCAGCCTCCTCCGGGGAGGGAGGTCTGAGCCCCAGCATTTT,CASSLLRGGRSEPQHF
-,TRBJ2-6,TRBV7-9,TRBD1,TGTGCCAGCAGCTTACCGCGACAGGGCTCTGGGGCCAACGTCCTGACTTTC,CASSLPRQGSGANVLTF
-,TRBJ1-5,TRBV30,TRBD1,TGTGCCTGGGGACAGGGGGCTGTTCAGCCCCAGCATTTT,CAWGQGAVQPQHF
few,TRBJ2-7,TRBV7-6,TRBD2,TGTGCCAGCAGCCCAAGGGGACTAGCGGGCTACGAGCAGTACTTC,CASSPRGLAGYEQYF
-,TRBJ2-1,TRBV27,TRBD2,TGTGCCAGCTTCAGCGGGAGGGCCCAGAATGAGCAGTTCTTC,CASFSGRAQNEQFF
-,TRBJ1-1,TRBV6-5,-,TGTGCTAGCTGTTACTCGAGGGGGGGGACTGAAGCTTTCTTT,CASCYSRGGTEAFF
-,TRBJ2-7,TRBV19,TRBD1,TGTGCCAGTAGTGCCCAATTTATCCGGGACAGGGTAACCTACGAGCAGTACTTC,CASSAQFIRDRVTYEQYF
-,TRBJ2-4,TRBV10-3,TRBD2,TGTGCCACCAGCGGGGGGCAAGACATTCAGTACTTC,CATSGGQDIQYF
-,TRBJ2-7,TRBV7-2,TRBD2,TGTGCCAGCAGCCCAAGGACTAGCGGGACGAGTCCCTACGAGCAGTACTTC,CASSPRTSGTSPYEQYF
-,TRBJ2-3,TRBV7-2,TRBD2,TGTGCCAGCAGCCCGAGACTAGCTGCGGGTACGCAGTATTTT,CASSPRLAAGTQYF
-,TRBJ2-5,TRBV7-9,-,TGTTCCAGCAGCTTAGGACTAGAGACCCAGTACTTC,CSSSLGLETQYF
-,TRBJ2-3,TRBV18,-,TGTGCCAGCTCCGACGGGTCTAGCACAGATACGCAGTATTTT,CASSDGSSTDTQYF
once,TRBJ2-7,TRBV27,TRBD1,TGTGCCAGCAGTTTGTGGGACAGGGATACGAAGCAGTACTTC,CASSLWDRDTKQYF
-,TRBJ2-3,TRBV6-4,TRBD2,TGTGCCAGCGGGCGGGAGGTCTCAGATACGCAGTATTTT,CASGREVSDTQYF
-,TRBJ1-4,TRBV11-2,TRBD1,TGTGCCAGCAGCTTAGATCTCGGGACAGGGAGTGAAAAACTGTTTTTT,CASSLDLGTGSEKLFF
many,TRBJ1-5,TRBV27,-,TGTGCCAGCAGTTTAGTTGGGGAGGGTCAGCCCCAGCATTTT,CASSLVGEGQPQHF
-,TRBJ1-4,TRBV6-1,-,TGTGCCAGCAGTGAACGAGGGCTTAAGGAAAAACTGTTTTTT,CASSERGLKEKLFF